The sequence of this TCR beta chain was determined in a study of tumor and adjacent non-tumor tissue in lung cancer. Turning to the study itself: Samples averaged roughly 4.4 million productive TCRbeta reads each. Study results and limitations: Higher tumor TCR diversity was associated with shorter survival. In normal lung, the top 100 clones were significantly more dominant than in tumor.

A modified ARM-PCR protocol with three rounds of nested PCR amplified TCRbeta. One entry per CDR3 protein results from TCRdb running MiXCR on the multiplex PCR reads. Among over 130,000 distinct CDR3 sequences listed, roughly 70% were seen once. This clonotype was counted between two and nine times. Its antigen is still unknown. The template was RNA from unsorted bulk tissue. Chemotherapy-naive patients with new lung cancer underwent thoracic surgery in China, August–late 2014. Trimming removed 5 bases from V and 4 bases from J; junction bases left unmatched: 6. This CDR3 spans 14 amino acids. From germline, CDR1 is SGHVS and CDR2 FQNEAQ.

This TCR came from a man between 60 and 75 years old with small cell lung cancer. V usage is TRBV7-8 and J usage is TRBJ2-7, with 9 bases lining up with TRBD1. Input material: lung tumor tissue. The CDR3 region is CASSDGDREYEQYF. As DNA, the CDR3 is TGTGCCAGCAGCGACGGGGACAGGGAATACGAGCAGTACTTC.